The sequence of this T cell receptor beta chain was determined in a study of T cell responses to AZD1222 COVID-19 vaccine. Overall study results and limits: Recipients of AZD1222 seropositive at baseline numbered only 5 to 7. Once two AZD1222 doses were given, Spike-specific TCR breadth and depth went up. Clonal diversity may have been underestimated in mostly white British donors.

Only one count was recorded for this clone. Its antigen is still unknown. The CDR3 runs 17 residues. Trimming removed 1 base from V and 0 bases from J; junction bases left unmatched: 5. Germline CDR1 SGHTA, CDR2 FQGNSA. This table comes from immunoSEQ multiplex PCR, and its TCRdb copy is limited to in-frame clones, with some not included. The table lists 150,000 to 250,000 clones, about 93% of them singletons. The chain recombines TRBV7-2 with TRBJ1-5; 8 nucleotides align to TRBD1. Specimen: peripheral blood, collected 28 days after the second AZD1222 dose. The clonotype originates from an adult who received the AZD1222 COVID-19 vaccine. CDR3 DNA: TGTGCCAGCAGCTTAGGGGACAGGACCCATAGCAATCAGCCCCAGCATTTT. Translation gives CASSLGDRTHSNQPQHF.